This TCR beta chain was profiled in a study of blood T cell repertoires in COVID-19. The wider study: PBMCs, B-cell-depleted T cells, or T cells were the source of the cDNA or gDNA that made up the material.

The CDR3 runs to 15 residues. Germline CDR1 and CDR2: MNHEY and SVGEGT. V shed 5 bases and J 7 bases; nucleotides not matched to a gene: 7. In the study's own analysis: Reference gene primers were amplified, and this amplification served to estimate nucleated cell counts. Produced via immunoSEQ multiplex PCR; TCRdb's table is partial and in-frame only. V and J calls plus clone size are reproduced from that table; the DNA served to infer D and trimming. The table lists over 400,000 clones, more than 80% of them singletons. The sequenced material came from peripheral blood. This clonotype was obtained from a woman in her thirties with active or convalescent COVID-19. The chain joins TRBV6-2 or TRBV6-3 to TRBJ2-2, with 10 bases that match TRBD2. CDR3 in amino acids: CASSNSGGAYGELFF. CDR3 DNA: TGTGCCAGCAGTAACAGCGGGGGGGCTTACGGGGAGCTGTTTTTT.